Listed below are T cell receptor beta chains from one sample, sequenced in a study of cytomegalovirus exposure and HLA in healthy donors. Sequencing was performed with immunoSEQ multiplex PCR; in TCRdb, only in-frame clones are kept and a portion is missing. The sample lists about 120,000 clones; 60% to 85% were seen once. What was sequenced was PBMCs. These receptors were collected from a woman aged 40 to 50 in good health and CMV-seropositive. Each CDR3 is given with its conserved first and last residue. The D gene is left open where the match is weak. Size values are once, few and many counts, or a class for expanded clones, and some rows have none.

v_gene	abundance	j_gene	d_gene	CDR3nt	CDR3aa
TRBV16	NA	TRBJ1-6	NA	TGTGCCAGCAGCCAAGAGGCAGAATACTCACCCCTCCACTTT	CASSQEAEYSPLHF
TRBV10-3	NA	TRBJ1-5	TRBD1	TGTGCCATCAGTGAGTCAGGGGGCTACGATCAGCCCCAGCATTTT	CAISESGGYDQPQHF
TRBV7-9	few	TRBJ2-1	NA	TGTGCCAGCAGGGGGGGGCGCGGAGGGCTCAATGAGCAGTTCTTC	CASRGGRGGLNEQFF
TRBV6-5	NA	TRBJ1-1	TRBD1	TGTGCCAGCAGTTACTCGACGAGGGGGCTGGAAGCTTTCTTT	CASSYSTRGLEAFF
TRBV9	few	TRBJ2-3	TRBD2	TGTGCCAGCAGCGCTTCCTTTTGGACTAGCGGGGCCACAGATACGCAGTATTTT	CASSASFWTSGATDTQYF
TRBV25-1	NA	TRBJ1-4	TRBD1	TGTGCCAGCAGTGATGGCCTTCCGGACAGGACGGGTCTTGTAAAACTGTTTTTT	CASSDGLPDRTGLVKLFF
TRBV6-1	NA	TRBJ1-4	NA	TGTGCCAGCAGTGATTTAGAAAAACTGTTTTTT	CASSDLEKLFF
TRBV7-2	NA	TRBJ1-5	TRBD1	TGTGCCAGCAGCCGAAGCCAGGGGGACAATCAGCCCCAGCATTTT	CASSRSQGDNQPQHF
TRBV19	NA	TRBJ1-1	TRBD1	TGTGCCAGTGCCAGGGGGCGGGGCACTGAAGCTTTCTTT	CASARGRGTEAFF
TRBV4-1	NA	TRBJ1-3	TRBD1	TGCGCCAGCAGCCAACGGACAGGGACAGCTGGAAACACCATATATTTT	CASSQRTGTAGNTIYF
TRBV16	NA	TRBJ2-5	NA	TGTGCCAGCAGCCAGCAGGGGATTGGCGGGACCCAGTACTTC	CASSQQGIGGTQYF
TRBV4-2	NA	TRBJ1-1	NA	TGTGCCAGCAGCCCGGGGGGGTTGAACACTGAAGCTTTCTTT	CASSPGGLNTEAFF
TRBV7-2	once	TRBJ1-4	NA	TGTGCCAGCAGCCTATCCACTGCCGGGGATGAAAAACTGTTTTTT	CASSLSTAGDEKLFF
TRBV29-1	few	TRBJ1-2	TRBD1	TGCAGCGGGAAGGGGGCCTATAACTATGGCTACACCTTC	CSGKGAYNYGYTF
TRBV7-2	NA	TRBJ2-7	TRBD2	TGTGCCAGCAGCCCCGGGGGACTAGCGAACAACGAGCAGTACTTC	CASSPGGLANNEQYF
TRBV9	few	TRBJ2-5	TRBD2	TGTGCCAGCAGCGTAGGAGCGGGAGCAGAGACCCAGTACTTC	CASSVGAGAETQYF
TRBV9	NA	TRBJ2-2	TRBD2	TGTGCCAGCAGCGTAGCCGGGGAGGGTGGAACCGGGGAGCTGTTTTTT	CASSVAGEGGTGELFF
TRBV5-1	NA	TRBJ2-1	TRBD2	TGCGCCAGCAGCTTGGGGACTAGCGGCAATGAGCAGTTCTTC	CASSLGTSGNEQFF
TRBV10-3	NA	TRBJ2-3	TRBD2	TGTGCCATCACTCTCGAAGTTAGCGGGGCGCTCACAGATACGCAGTATTTT	CAITLEVSGALTDTQYF
TRBV29-1	NA	TRBJ2-1	NA	TGCAGCGTTGTAGGGGGGGTCCGAGACAATGAGCAGTTCTTC	CSVVGGVRDNEQFF
TRBV1	NA	TRBJ2-1	NA	TGCACCAGCAGCCAACACTTAGCGGGAGGGCCCTACAATGAGCAGTTCTTC	CTSSQHLAGGPYNEQFF
TRBV5-1	NA	TRBJ2-7	NA	TGCGCCAGCAGCTTGGTGGGGGCTCTCGGATACGAGCAGTACTTC	CASSLVGALGYEQYF
TRBV7-2	NA	TRBJ2-6	NA	TGTGCCAGCAGCTTAGCTAGCTTTTTCTCTGGGGCCAACGTCCTGACTTTC	CASSLASFFSGANVLTF
TRBV6-5	NA	TRBJ1-6	NA	TGTGCCAGCAGTTACTCGGCTGGGCCTGGGAATTCACCCCTCCACTTT	CASSYSAGPGNSPLHF
TRBV9	NA	TRBJ2-7	NA	TGTGCCAGCAGCTTGCCTGAGGGCGAGCAGTACTTC	CASSLPEGEQYF
TRBV19	NA	TRBJ1-4	NA	TGTGCCAGTAGTCCCCGTGGGCAGGGTGTCGAAAAACTGTTTTTT	CASSPRGQGVEKLFF
TRBV6-1	NA	TRBJ2-7	NA	TGTGCCAGCAGGGAGTTAGCTGAGCAGTACTTC	CASRELAEQYF
TRBV30	NA	TRBJ2-7	TRBD1	TGTGCCTGGAGCACCGGGACAGGGGCTTACGAGCAGTACTTC	CAWSTGTGAYEQYF
TRBV15	NA	TRBJ2-7	NA	TGTGCCACCAGCAGAGATTTAAGATACGAGCAGTACTTC	CATSRDLRYEQYF